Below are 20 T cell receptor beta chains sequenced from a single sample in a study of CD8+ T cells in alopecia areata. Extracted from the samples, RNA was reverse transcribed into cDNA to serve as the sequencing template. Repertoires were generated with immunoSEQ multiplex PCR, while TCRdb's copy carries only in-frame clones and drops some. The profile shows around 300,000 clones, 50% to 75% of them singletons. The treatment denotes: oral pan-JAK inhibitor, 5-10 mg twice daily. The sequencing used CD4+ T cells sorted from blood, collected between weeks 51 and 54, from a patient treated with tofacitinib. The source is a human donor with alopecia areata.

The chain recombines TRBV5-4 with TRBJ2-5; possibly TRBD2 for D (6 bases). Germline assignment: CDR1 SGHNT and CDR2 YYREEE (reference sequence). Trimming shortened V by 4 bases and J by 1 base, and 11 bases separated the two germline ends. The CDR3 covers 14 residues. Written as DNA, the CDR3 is TGTGCCAGCAGCCTCCGGGAGCTCCAAGAGACCCAGTACTTC. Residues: CASSLRELQETQYF.

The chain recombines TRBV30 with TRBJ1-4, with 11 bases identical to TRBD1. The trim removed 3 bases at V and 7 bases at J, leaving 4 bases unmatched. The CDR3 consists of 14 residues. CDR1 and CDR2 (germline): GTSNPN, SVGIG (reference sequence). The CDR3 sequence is CAWSPGTGGEKLFF. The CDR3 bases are TGTGCCTGGAGCCCCGGGACAGGGGGTGAAAAACTGTTTTTT. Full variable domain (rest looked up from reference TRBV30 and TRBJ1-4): SQTIHQWPATLVQPVGSPLSLECTVEGTSNPNLYWYRQAAGRGLQLLFYSVGIGQISSEVPQNLSASRPQDRQFILSSKKLLLSDSGFYLCAWSPGTGGEKLFFGSGTQLSVL.

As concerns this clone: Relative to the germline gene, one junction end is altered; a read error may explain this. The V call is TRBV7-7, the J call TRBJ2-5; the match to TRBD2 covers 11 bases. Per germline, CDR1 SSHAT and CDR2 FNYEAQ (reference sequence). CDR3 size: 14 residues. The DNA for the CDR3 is TGTGCTAGCAGCGTGACTAGCGGGGAAGAGACCCAGTACTTC. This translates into CASSVTSGEETQYF.

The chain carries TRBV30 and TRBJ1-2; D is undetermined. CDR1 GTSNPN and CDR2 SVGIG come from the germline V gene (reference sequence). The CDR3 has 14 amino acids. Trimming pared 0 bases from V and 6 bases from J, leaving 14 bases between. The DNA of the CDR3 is TGTGCCTGGAGTGTTGGGGATAATAGTAATGGCTACACCTTC. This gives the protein CAWSVGDNSNGYTF.

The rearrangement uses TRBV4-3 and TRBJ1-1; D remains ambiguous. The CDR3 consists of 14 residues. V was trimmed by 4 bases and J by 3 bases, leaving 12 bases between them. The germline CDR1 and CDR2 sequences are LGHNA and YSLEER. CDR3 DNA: TGCGCCAGCAGCCCCCGCGGCGGGTACACTGAAGCTTTCTTT. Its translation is CASSPRGGYTEAFF.

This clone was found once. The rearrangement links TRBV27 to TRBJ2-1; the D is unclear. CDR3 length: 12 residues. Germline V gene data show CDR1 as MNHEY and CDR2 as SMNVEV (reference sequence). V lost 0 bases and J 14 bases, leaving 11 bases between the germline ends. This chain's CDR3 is CASSLSGGVKFF. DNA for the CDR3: TGTGCCAGCAGTTTATCGGGTGGGGTGAAGTTCTTC.

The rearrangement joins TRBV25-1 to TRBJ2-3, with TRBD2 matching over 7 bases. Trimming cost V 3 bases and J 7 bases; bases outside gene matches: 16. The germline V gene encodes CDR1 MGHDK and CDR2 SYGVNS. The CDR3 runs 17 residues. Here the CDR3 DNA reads TGTGCCAGCAGTGATCGTATCACTAGCGCGGGGTTGTATACGCAGTATTTT. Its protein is CASSDRITSAGLYTQYF.

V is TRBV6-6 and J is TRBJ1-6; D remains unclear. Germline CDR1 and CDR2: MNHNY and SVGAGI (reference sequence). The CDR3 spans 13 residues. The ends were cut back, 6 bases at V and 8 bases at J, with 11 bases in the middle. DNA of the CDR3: TGTGCCAGCAGCGCCGGCAGAGATTCACCCCTCCACTTT. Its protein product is CASSAGRDSPLHF.

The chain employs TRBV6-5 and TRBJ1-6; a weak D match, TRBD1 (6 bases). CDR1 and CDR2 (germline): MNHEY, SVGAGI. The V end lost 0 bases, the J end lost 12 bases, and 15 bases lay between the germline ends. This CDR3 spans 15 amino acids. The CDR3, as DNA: TGTGCCAGCAGTTACTCTGGGGGGGCCATTCAACCCCTCCACTTT. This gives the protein CASSYSGGAIQPLHF.

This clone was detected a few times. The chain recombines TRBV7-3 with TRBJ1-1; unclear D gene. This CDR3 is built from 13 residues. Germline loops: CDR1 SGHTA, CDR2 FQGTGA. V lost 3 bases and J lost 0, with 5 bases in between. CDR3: CASSLQMNTEAFF. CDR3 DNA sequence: TGTGCCAGCAGCTTGCAGATGAACACTGAAGCTTTCTTT.

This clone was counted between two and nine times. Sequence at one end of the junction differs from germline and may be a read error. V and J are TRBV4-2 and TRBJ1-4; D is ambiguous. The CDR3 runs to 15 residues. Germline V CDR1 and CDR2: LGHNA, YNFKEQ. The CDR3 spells CASSEDGRENEKLFF. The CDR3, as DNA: TGTGCCAGCAGCGAAGATGGGCGGGAAAATGAAAAACTGTTTTTT.

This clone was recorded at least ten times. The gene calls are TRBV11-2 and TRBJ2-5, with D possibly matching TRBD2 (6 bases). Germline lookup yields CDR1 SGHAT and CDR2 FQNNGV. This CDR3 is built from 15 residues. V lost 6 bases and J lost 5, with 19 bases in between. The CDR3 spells CASSQDLPSGETQYF. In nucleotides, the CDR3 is TGTGCCAGCAGTCAAGACCTACCCAGCGGGGAGACCCAGTACTTC.

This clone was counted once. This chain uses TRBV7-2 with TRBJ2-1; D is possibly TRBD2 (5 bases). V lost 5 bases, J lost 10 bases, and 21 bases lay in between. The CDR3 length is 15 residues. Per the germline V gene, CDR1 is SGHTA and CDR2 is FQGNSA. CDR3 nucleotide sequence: TGTGCCAGCAGCACGGAACCCCTAGCCCAAGGGGAGCAGTTCTTC. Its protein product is CASSTEPLAQGEQFF.

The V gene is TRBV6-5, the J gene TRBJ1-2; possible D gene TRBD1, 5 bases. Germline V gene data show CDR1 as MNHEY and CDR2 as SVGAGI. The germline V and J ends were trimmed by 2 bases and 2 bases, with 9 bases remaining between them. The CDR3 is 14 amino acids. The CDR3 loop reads CASSYSTGNYGYTF. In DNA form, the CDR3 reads TGTGCCAGCAGTTACAGCACAGGAAACTATGGCTACACCTTC.

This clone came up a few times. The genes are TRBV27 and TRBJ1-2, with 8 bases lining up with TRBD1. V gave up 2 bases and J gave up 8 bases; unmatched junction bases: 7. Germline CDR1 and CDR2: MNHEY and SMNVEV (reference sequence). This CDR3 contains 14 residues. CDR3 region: CASSLMGTGWGYTF. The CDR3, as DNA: TGTGCCAGCAGTTTAATGGGGACAGGATGGGGCTACACCTTC.

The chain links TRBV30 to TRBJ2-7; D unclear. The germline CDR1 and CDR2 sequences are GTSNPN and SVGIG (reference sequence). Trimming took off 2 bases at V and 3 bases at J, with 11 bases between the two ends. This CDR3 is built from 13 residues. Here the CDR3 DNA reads TGTGCCTGGAGTACGGGTGCTAACTACGAGCAGTACTTC. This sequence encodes CAWSTGANYEQYF.

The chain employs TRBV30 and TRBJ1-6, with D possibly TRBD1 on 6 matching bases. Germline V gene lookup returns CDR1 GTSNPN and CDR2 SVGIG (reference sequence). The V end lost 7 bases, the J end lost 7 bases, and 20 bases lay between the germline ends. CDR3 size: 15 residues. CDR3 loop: CAFRDKRLGNSPLHF. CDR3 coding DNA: TGTGCCTTCCGGGACAAACGCCTAGGGAATTCACCCCTCCACTTT.

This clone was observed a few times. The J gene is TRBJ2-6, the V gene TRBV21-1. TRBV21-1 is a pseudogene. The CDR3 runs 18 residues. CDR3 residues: CASSKGGDGASGANVLTF. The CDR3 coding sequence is TGTGCCAGCAGCAAAGGAGGGGACGGAGCCTCTGGGGCCAACGTCCTGACTTTC.

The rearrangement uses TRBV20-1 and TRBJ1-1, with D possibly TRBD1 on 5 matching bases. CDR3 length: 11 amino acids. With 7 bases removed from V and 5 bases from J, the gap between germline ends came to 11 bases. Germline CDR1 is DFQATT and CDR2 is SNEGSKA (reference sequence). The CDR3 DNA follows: TGCAGTGTCAGGCAGGGTACTGAAGCTTTCTTT. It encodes CSVRQGTEAFF.

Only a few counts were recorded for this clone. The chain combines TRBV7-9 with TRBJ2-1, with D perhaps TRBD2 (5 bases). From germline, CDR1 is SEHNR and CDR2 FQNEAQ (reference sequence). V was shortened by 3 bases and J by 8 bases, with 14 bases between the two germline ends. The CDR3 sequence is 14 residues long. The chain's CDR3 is CASSFIREGDEQFF. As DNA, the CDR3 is TGTGCCAGCAGCTTCATACGGGAAGGCGATGAGCAGTTCTTC.